The clone carrying this TCR beta chain was observed a handful of times. The data belong to a study of radiotherapy plus CTLA-4 blockade in lung cancer. The repertoire was sequenced with immunoSEQ multiplex PCR; TCRdb's copy has only in-frame clones and lacks some. The repertoire consists of about 28,000 clones, with approximately 81% occurring once and the leading ten covering over 15%. V was pared by 5 bases and J by 5 bases, with 12 bases between. Germline lookup yields CDR1 MDHEN and CDR2 SYDVKM. The CDR3 is 13 residues long. This material consisted of peripheral blood, taken from a patient treated with radiotherapy plus ipilimumab. This clonotype was obtained from a human donor with non-small cell lung cancer that progressed on radiotherapy plus ipilimumab. The chain combines TRBV28 with TRBJ1-1; tentative D call: TRBD1 (5 bases). CDR3 nucleotide sequence: TGTGCCAGCAGTCCGGGGGTGTGGACTGAAGCTTTCTTT. Its translation: CASSPGVWTEAFF. Full variable domain (rest looked up from reference TRBV28 and TRBJ1-1): DVKVTQSSRYLVKRTGEKVFLECVQDMDHENMFWYRQDPGLGLRLIYFSYDVKMKEKGDIPEGYSVSREKKERFSLILESASTNQTSMYLCASSPGVWTEAFFGQGTRLTVV.